The T cell receptor beta chain described here comes from a study of blood T cell repertoires in COVID-19. Profiled with immunoSEQ multiplex PCR; TCRdb holds only in-frame clones, not every one. The sample consists of some 60,000 clones, around 83% of them appearing once. Trimming stripped 3 bases from V and 7 bases from J, with 15 bases between. The CDR3 runs to 14 residues. Germline V lookup: CDR1 MNHEY, CDR2 SMNVEV (reference sequence). Sample: peripheral blood. The rearrangement uses TRBV27 and TRBJ1-2; tentatively, D is TRBD1 (5 bases). The clonotype comes from a man aged 50 to 60 with COVID-19, enrolled during active disease. CDR3 region: CASSFAGKVSGYTF. The DNA of the CDR3 is TGTGCCAGCAGTTTCGCAGGGAAAGTTTCTGGCTACACCTTC.